This record concerns one T cell receptor (beta chain) sequence. Its target is not known. With 60 Vbeta and 13 Jbeta primers, the PCR was carried out. Data came from immunoSEQ multiplex PCR; TCRdb stores just in-frame clones and leaves some out. The sample records around 190,000 clones, roughly 90% being singletons. V shed 2 bases and J shed 4 bases, with 8 bases lying between them. Germline assignment: CDR1 SGHRS and CDR2 YFSETQ. The CDR3 runs 13 residues. This entry belongs to a study of cytomegalovirus exposure and HLA in healthy donors. Broader study findings: Rare sequences made up most TCRs, while some public TCRs were found in many donors.

Material for sequencing was PBMCs. The V and J genes are TRBV5-1 and TRBJ2-3; D is uncertain. This receptor was obtained from a woman aged 25 to 39 in good health and CMV-seronegative. In DNA form, the CDR3 reads TGCGCCAGCAGCTTTAGCCCCCCAGATACGCAGTATTTT. Amino acid sequence: CASSFSPPDTQYF.